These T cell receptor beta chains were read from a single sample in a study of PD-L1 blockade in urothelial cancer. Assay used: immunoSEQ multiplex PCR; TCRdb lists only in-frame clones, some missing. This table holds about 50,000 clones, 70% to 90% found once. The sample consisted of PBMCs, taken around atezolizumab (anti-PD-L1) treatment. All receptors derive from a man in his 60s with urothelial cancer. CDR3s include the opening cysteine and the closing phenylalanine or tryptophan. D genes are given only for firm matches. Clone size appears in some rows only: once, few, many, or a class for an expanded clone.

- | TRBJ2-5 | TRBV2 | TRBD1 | TGTGCCAGCAGTCGGACAGGAGTGGGAGAGACCCAGTACTTC | CASSRTGVGETQYF
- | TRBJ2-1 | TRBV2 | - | TGTGCCAGCAGTCGGGGGATTAGCTCCTACAATGAGCAGTTCTTC | CASSRGISSYNEQFF
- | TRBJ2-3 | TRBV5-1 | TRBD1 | TGCGCCAGCAGCCGGAGTATTGACAGGGGGTGGCCTGGTACGCAGTATTTT | CASSRSIDRGWPGTQYF
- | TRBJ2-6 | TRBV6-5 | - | TGTGCCAGCAGATCAGGGGCTGGGGCCAACGTCCTGACTTTC | CASRSGAGANVLTF
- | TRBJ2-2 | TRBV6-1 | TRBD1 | TGTGCCAGCAGTGTAACGACAGGGTACACCGGGGAGCTGTTTTTT | CASSVTTGYTGELFF
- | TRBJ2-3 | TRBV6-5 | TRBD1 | TGTGCCAGCAGCCGAGACAGGGGGTCAGATACGCAGTATTTT | CASSRDRGSDTQYF
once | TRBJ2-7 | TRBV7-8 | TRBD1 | TGTGCCAGCAGCCAGAGAGACAGGGCTTCCTCCTACGAGCAGTACTTC | CASSQRDRASSYEQYF
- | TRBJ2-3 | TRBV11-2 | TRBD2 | TGTGCCAGCAGCCTCCTGACTAGCGGGGGGGCCATGACAGATACGCAGTATTTT | CASSLLTSGGAMTDTQYF
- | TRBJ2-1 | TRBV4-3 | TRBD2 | TGCGCCAGCAGCCAAGATGGTAGCGGGGTAAATGAGCAGTTCTTC | CASSQDGSGVNEQFF
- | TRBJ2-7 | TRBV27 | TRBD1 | TGTGCCAGCAGTCACGGAGGGACAGGGGGCTACGAGCAGTACTTC | CASSHGGTGGYEQYF
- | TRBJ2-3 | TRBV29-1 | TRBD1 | TGCAGCGCCCGGGACAGGGGCTCAGATACGCAGTATTTT | CSARDRGSDTQYF
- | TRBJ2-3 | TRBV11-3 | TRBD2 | TGTGCCAGCAGCTTGACGGGACTACTCACAGATACGCAGTATTTT | CASSLTGLLTDTQYF
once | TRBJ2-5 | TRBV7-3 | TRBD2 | TGTGCCAGCAGCCCCCGGGAGAGCGGGGGGTCCGTTTCAGAGACCCAGTACTTC | CASSPRESGGSVSETQYF
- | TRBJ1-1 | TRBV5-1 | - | TGCGCCAGCAGCCGGGAGAGAATGAACACTGAAGCTTTCTTT | CASSRERMNTEAFF
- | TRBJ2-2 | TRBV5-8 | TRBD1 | TGTGCCAGCAGCCGGACAGGGCTATCGAACACCGGGGAGCTGTTTTTT | CASSRTGLSNTGELFF
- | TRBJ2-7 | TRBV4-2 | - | TGTGCCAGCAGCCAAGTAGGCAGGGATCACGAGCAGTACTTC | CASSQVGRDHEQYF
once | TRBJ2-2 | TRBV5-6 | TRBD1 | TGTGCCAGCAGCTTGGGGCTTCCAGGGGGCACCGGGGAGCTGTTTTTT | CASSLGLPGGTGELFF
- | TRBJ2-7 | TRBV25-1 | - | TGTGCCAGCAGTGAAAGTCAGCGTAGTCCTTACGAGCAGTACTTC | CASSESQRSPYEQYF
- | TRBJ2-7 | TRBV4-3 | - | TGCGCCAGCAGCCCACGGGGCGGGGGCCCCTACGAGCAGTACTTC | CASSPRGGGPYEQYF
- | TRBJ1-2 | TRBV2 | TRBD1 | TGTGCCAGCACCAGGGACAGGGAGACCTATGGCTACACCTTC | CASTRDRETYGYTF
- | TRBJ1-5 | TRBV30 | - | TGTGCCTGGAGTGCAGGGGCCATATCAGAGCCCCAGCATTTT | CAWSAGAISEPQHF
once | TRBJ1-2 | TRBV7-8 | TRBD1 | TGTGCCAGCAGCTTGGTAGGGGGCAATGGCTACACCTTC | CASSLVGGNGYTF
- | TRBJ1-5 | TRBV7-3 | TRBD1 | TGTGCCAGCAGCTCTTCCGGGACAGGGGGCGAGAGTAATCAGCCCCAGCATTTT | CASSSSGTGGESNQPQHF
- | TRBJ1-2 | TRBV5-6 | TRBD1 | TGTGCCAGCAGCTCCGGGGACAGTAGCCTTATCTATGGCTACACCTTC | CASSSGDSSLIYGYTF
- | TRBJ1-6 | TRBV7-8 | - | TGTGCCAGCAGCTTAGGTTACAGGGCCGGGGATTCACCCCTCCACTTT | CASSLGYRAGDSPLHF
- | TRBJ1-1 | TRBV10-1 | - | TGCGCCAGCAGTGGGGGTCGGGGATCCATAAGGAACACTGAAGCTTTCTTT | CASSGGRGSIRNTEAFF
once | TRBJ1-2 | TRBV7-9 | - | TGTGCCAGCAGCTTAGGAGGGAGCCCTTCTCCATACCATGGCTACACCTTC | CASSLGGSPSPYHGYTF
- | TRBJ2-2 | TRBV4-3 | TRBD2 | TGCGCCAGCAGCCCCAACCCCACTAGCGGGGGGAACACCGGGGAGCTGTTTTTT | CASSPNPTSGGNTGELFF